This T cell receptor (beta chain) was obtained from a study of radiation and T cells in renal cell carcinoma. About the research overall: Nephrectomy followed 15 Gy stereotactic body radiation by 4 weeks.

As for time point: blood 2 weeks post-SBRT. Documented treatment: 15 Gy SBRT to primary tumor, nephrectomy 4 weeks later. Serial blood draws occurred at baseline and 2 and 4 weeks post-SBRT. Clear cell pathology was present in this patient's renal cell carcinoma. Profiled with immunoSEQ multiplex PCR; TCRdb holds only in-frame clones, not every one. The repertoire holds about 130,000 clones, with 88% as singletons. Between the trimmed V and J ends, which lost 4 bases and 1 base, there was a span of 19 bases. Germline assignment: CDR1 MDHEN and CDR2 SYDVKM. This CDR3 has 17 residues. Study-wide findings and caveats: Top tumor clonotypes rose in blood 2 weeks post-radiation, then contracted.

Remarks on this clone: Its antigen remains unidentified.

This sequence was found in a woman between 65 and 79 years old with renal cell carcinoma. The rearrangement joins TRBV28 to TRBJ1-1; no definite D call. The material was blood, obtained from a patient whose treatment included radiotherapy and nephrectomy. The CDR3 spells CASSYPSVVPTNTEAFF. CDR3 nucleotide sequence: TGTGCCAGCAGTTATCCCAGCGTAGTCCCTACGAACACTGAAGCTTTCTTT.